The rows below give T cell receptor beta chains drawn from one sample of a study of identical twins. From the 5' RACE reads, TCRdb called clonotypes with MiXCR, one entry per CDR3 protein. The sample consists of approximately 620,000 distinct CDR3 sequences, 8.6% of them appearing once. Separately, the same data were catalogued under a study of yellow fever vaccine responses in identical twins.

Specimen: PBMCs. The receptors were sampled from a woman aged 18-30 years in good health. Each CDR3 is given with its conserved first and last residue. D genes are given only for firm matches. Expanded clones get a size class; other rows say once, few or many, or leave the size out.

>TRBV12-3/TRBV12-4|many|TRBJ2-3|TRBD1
TGTGCCAGCATTCCGGGACAGCTCATGGTAGATACGCAGTATTTT
CASIPGQLMVDTQYF
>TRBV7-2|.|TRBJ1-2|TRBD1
TGTGCCAGCACCTCGACTCTTGACAGGGCTGGCTACACCTTC
CASTSTLDRAGYTF
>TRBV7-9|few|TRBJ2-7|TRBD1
TGTGCCAGCACCCCGACAGGGGGCTACGAGCAGTACTTC
CASTPTGGYEQYF
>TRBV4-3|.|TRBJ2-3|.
TGCCCCAGCAGCCAAATCTTCGCCGGCGAGGTCGGTACGCAGTATTTT
CPSSQIFAGEVGTQYF
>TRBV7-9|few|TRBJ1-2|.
TGTGCCAGCAGACCACAGGGAGTCTATGGCTACACCTTC
CASRPQGVYGYTF
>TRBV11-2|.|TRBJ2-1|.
TGTGCCAGCAGCTTCGGAAGCGTCGGTGAGCAGTTCTTC
CASSFGSVGEQFF
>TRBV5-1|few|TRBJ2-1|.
TGCGCCAGCAGCATGATACCTAACAATGAGCAGTTCTTC
CASSMIPNNEQFF
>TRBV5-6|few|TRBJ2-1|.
TGTGCCAGCAGCTTCTCGGACAGACAGTTCTTC
CASSFSDRQFF
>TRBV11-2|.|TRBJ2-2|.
TGTGCCAGCAGCTTAGATAGCTCACCGGTGGGGCTGTTTTTT
CASSLDSSPVGLFF
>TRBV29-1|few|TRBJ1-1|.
TGCAGCGTTGGAACGGTCTATGAAGCTTTCTTT
CSVGTVYEAFF
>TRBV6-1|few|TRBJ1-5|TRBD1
TGTGCCAGCAGATCGGGACAGGGAGGTCAGCCCCAGCATTTT
CASRSGQGGQPQHF